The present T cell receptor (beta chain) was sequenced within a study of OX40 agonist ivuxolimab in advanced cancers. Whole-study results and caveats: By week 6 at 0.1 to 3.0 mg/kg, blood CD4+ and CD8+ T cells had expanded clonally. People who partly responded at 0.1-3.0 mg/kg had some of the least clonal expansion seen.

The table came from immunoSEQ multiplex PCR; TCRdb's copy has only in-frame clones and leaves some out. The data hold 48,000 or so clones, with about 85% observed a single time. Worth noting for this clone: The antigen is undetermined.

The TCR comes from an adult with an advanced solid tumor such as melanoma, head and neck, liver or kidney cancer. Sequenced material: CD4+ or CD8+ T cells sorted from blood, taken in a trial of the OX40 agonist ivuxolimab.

CDR3 DNA: TGTGCCAGCAGCCCATACACCTACGAGCAGTACTTC. This translates into CASSPYTYEQYF. This chain joins TRBV28 and TRBJ2-7; no clear D gene. The CDR3 length is 12 residues. Trimming took off 6 bases at V and 2 bases at J, with 8 bases between the two ends. Per germline, CDR1 MDHEN and CDR2 SYDVKM. The whole variable domain, filled in from reference TRBV28 and TRBJ2-7, reads DVKVTQSSRYLVKRTGEKVFLECVQDMDHENMFWYRQDPGLGLRLIYFSYDVKMKEKGDIPEGYSVSREKKERFSLILESASTNQTSMYLCASSPYTYEQYFGPGTRLTVT.